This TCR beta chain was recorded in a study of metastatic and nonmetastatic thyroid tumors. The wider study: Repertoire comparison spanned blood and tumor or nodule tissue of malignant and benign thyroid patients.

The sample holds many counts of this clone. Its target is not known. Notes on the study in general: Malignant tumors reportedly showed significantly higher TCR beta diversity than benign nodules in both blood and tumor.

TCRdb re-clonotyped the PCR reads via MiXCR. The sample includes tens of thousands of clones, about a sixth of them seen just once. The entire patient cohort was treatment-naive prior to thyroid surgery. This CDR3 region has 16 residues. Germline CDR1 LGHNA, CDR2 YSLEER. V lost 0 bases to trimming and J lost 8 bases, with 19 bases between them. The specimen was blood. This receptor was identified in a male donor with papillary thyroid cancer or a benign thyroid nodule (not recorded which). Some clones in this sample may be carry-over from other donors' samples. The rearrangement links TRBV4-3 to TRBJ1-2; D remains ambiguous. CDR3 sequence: CASSQDIAGTRMGYTF. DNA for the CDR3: TGCGCCAGCAGCCAAGATATTGCAGGAACGAGGATGGGCTACACCTTC.